The clone carrying this TCR beta chain is large within its sample. As yet, its antigen is unknown. Each library started from about 15 ng of total RNA using the QIAseq Immune Repertoire TCR panel. TCRdb reprocessed the reads via MiXCR and lists one record per CDR3 protein. The table lists around 400 distinct CDR3 sequences, approximately 6.3% of them singletons. The sample is drawn from a study of circulating CD8 cells and anti-PD-1 response in melanoma. As for the study in general: Of some 13 patients, seven got anti-PD-1 first and six had prior therapy. Non-responders showed stable or progressive disease; responders showed complete or partial response.

Study-wide points: Diversity ranked highest in DNEG and lowest in TIGIT subsets.

From live CD3+CD8+TCRalphabeta+ cells, four PD-1 and/or TIGIT subsets were sorted. Germline V gene data show CDR1 as SGHTA and CDR2 as FQGNSA. This CDR3 region has 15 residues. V shed 2 bases, J shed 6 bases, and the junction held 8 bases outside the gene matches. The J gene is TRBJ2-7, the V gene TRBV7-2, with 9 bases aligning to TRBD1. Specimen: CD8+ T cells from PBMCs, collected at baseline or after one month of anti-PD-1 therapy (not recorded which). The source of this sequence is a human donor with melanoma. The CDR3 is CASSLSRDRAVEQYF. The CDR3 region has the DNA TGTGCCAGCAGCTTAAGCCGGGACAGGGCCGTCGAGCAGTACTTC.